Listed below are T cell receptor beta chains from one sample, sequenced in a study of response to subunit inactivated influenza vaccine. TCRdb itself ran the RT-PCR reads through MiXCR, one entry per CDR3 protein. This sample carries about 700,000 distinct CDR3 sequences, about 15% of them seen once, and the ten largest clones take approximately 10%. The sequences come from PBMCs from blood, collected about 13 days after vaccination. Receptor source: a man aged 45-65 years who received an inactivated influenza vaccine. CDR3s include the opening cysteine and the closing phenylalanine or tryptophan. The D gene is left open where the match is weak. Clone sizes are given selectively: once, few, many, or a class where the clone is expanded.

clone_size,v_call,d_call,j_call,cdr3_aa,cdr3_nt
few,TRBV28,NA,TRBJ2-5,CASSLRGAQPQETQYF,TGTGCCAGCAGTTTACGTGGAGCCCAACCCCAAGAGACCCAGTACTTC
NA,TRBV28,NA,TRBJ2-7,CASRAEEPGPYEQYF,TGTGCCAGCAGGGCTGAAGAGCCGGGGCCCTACGAGCAGTACTTC
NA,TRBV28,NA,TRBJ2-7,CASSLYLGTYEQYF,TGTGCCAGCAGTTTATACTTGGGTACCTACGAGCAGTACTTC
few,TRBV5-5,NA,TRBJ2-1,CASSLAPSVQFF,TGTGCCAGCAGCTTGGCCCCTAGCGTGCAGTTCTTC
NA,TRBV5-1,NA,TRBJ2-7,CASSSGLGGRSYEQYF,TGCGCCAGCAGCTCGGGGTTGGGGGGCCGGTCCTACGAGCAGTACTTC
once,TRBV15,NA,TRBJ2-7,CATSRDRAGTNYEQYF,TGTGCCACCAGCAGAGATCGAGCAGGAACCAACTACGAGCAGTACTTC
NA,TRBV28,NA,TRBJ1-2,CASSEDYGYTF,TGTGCCAGCAGTGAGGACTATGGCTACACCTTC
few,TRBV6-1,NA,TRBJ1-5,CASSGRGEESNQPQHF,TGTGCCAGCAGTGGCAGGGGAGAGGAGAGCAATCAGCCCCAGCATTTT
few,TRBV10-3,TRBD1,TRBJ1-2,CAISGPGQGKDGYTF,TGTGCCATCAGTGGGCCGGGACAGGGGAAGGATGGCTACACCTTC
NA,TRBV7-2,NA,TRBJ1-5,CAIAGSSNQPQHF,TGTGCCATCGCGGGTTCGAGCAATCAGCCCCAGCATTTT
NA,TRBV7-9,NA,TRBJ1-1,CASSSQVGREAFF,TGTGCCAGCAGCTCCCAGGTGGGCAGGGAAGCTTTCTTT
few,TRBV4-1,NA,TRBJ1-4,CASSQLAGKGEEKLFF,TGCGCCAGCAGCCAGTTAGCAGGAAAGGGGGAAGAAAAACTGTTTTTT
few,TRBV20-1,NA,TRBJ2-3,CSATGPSGTDTQYF,TGCAGTGCAACGGGCCCCTCGGGGACAGATACGCAGTATTTT
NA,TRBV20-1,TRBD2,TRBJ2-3,CSARLLAGGGDTQYF,TGCAGTGCCCGATTACTAGCGGGGGGTGGAGATACGCAGTATTTT
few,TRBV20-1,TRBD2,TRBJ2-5,CSAPTGGFTQETQYF,TGCAGTGCCCCCACGGGGGGATTTACTCAAGAGACCCAGTACTTC
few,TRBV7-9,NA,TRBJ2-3,CASSPIVPTDTQYF,TGTGCCAGCAGCCCAATAGTACCCACAGATACGCAGTATTTT
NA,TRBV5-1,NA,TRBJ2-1,CASSPIPGPQSSYNEQFF,TGCGCCAGCAGCCCGATCCCCGGGCCCCAAAGCTCCTACAATGAGCAGTTCTTC
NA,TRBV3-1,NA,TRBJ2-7,CASQGWGSYEQYF,TGTGCCAGCCAGGGGTGGGGATCCTACGAGCAGTACTTC
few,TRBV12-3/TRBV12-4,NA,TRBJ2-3,CASSLAFSVTDTQYF,TGTGCCAGCAGTTTAGCGTTTTCTGTCACAGATACGCAGTATTTT
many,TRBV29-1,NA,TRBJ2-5,CSVEARGSPGQETQYF,TGCAGCGTTGAGGCCAGGGGAAGCCCGGGACAAGAGACCCAGTACTTC
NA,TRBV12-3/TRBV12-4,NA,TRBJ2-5,CASSLFGSSTETQYF,TGTGCCAGCAGTTTATTCGGCTCTTCGACGGAGACCCAGTACTTC
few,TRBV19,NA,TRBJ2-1,CASSPRWDLPEQFF,TGTGCCAGTAGTCCCCGTTGGGACCTCCCAGAGCAGTTCTTC
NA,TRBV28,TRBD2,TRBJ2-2,CASRGGLATSGELFF,TGTGCCAGCAGGGGCGGACTAGCTACCTCCGGGGAGCTGTTTTTT
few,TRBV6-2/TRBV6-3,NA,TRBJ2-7,CASTPLFGQYSYEQYF,TGTGCCAGCACCCCTCTGTTTGGACAGTACTCCTACGAGCAGTACTTC
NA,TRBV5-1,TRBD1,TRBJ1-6,CASSLVGLRTGLNSPLHF,TGCGCCAGCAGCTTGGTGGGGCTCCGGACAGGGTTGAATTCACCCCTCCACTTT
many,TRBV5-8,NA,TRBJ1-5,CASSLANHPRQPQHF,TGTGCCAGCAGCTTGGCGAATCACCCAAGGCAGCCCCAGCATTTT
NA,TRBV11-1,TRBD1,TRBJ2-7,CASSLEETGAYEQYF,TGTGCCAGCAGCTTGGAGGAGACAGGGGCCTACGAGCAGTACTTC
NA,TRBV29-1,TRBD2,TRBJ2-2,CSVVRLAANTGELFF,TGCAGCGTTGTAAGGCTAGCGGCGAACACCGGGGAGCTGTTTTTT
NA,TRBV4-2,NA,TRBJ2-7,CAMGPGLTYEQYF,TGTGCCATGGGCCCCGGCCTCACCTACGAGCAGTACTTC
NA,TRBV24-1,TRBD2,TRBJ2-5,CATSDLILAGGRQETQYF,TGTGCCACCAGTGATTTGATTCTAGCGGGGGGACGACAAGAGACCCAGTACTTC
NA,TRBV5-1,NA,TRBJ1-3,CASSLRPDYSGNTIYF,TGCGCCAGCAGCTTGCGGCCGGATTACTCTGGAAACACCATATATTTT
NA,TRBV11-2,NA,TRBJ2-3,CASSLDHFSLSTDTQYF,TGTGCCAGCAGCTTAGACCATTTCAGTCTCAGCACAGATACGCAGTATTTT
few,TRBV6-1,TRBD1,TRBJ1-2,CASSITSGQGYGYTF,TGTGCCAGCAGTATTACTTCGGGACAGGGCTATGGCTACACCTTC
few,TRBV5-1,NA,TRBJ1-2,CASNIGDSSYGYTF,TGCGCCAGCAACATCGGCGACAGCTCCTATGGCTACACCTTC
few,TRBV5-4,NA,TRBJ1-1,CASSLVHTNTEAFF,TGTGCCAGCAGCTTGGTACATACGAACACTGAAGCTTTCTTT
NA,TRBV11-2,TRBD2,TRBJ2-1,CASRRGPSGGAKPSYNEQFF,TGTGCCAGCAGACGGGGGCCTAGCGGGGGAGCTAAACCCTCCTACAATGAGCAGTTCTTC
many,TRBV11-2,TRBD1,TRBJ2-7,CASSFHGQGYNEQYF,TGTGCCAGCAGCTTTCACGGACAGGGGTACAACGAGCAGTACTTC
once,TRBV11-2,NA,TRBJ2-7,CASSKLGIPRGEQYF,TGTGCCAGCAGTAAACTCGGGATTCCAAGAGGGGAGCAGTACTTC
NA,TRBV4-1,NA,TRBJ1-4,CASSTRTATNEKLFF,TGCGCCAGCAGCACCCGGACAGCAACTAATGAAAAACTGTTTTTT
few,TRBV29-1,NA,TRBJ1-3,CSVREDGNTIYF,TGCAGCGTCCGGGAGGATGGAAACACCATATATTTT
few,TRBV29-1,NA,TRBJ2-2,CSVDTTNTGELFF,TGCAGCGTTGATACAACGAACACCGGGGAGCTGTTTTTT
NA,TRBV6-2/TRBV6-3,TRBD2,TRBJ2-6,CASSYSRLAGISSGANVLTF,TGTGCCAGCAGTTACTCGAGACTAGCGGGAATTTCCTCTGGGGCCAACGTCCTGACTTTC
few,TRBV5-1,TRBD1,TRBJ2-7,CASSLTGGTSGQYF,TGCGCCAGCAGCTTGACAGGGGGAACTTCGGGGCAGTACTTC
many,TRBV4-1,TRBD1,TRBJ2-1,CASKTGQGGNEQFF,TGCGCCAGCAAAACGGGACAGGGAGGCAATGAGCAGTTCTTC
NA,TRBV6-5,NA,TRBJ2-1,CASSYSIGLSNEQFF,TGTGCCAGCAGTTACTCGATAGGGCTCAGCAATGAGCAGTTCTTC
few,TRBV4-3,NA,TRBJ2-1,CASSQVSVDPQTYNEQFF,TGCGCCAGCAGCCAAGTAAGCGTCGACCCACAGACCTACAATGAGCAGTTCTTC
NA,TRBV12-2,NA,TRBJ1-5,CASRLAWSGNNQPQHF,TGTGCAAGTCGCTTAGCGTGGTCGGGTAATAATCAGCCCCAGCATTTT
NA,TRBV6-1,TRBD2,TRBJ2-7,CASSTKGTSYEQYF,TGTGCCAGCAGCACGAAGGGGACTAGTTACGAGCAGTACTTC
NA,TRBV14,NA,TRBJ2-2,CASSPGGTGSYTGELFF,TGTGCCAGCAGCCCCGGAGGAACAGGGTCCTACACCGGGGAGCTGTTTTTT
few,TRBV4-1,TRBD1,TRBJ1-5,CASSQTGGGDRNQPQHF,TGCGCCAGCAGCCAGACAGGGGGCGGCGACCGCAATCAGCCCCAGCATTTT
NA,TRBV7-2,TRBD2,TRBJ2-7,CASSDRTSGIYEQYF,TGTGCCAGCAGCGACCGGACTAGCGGGATCTACGAGCAGTACTTC
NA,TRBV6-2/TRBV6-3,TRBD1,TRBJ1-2,CASSRTGLNYGYTF,TGTGCCAGCAGTCGGACAGGGTTGAACTATGGCTACACCTTC
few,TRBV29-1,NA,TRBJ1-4,CSVEEWTRDEKLFF,TGCAGCGTTGAAGAATGGACCAGAGATGAAAAACTGTTTTTT
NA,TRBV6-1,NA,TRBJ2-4,CASSETSLQYF,TGTGCCAGCAGTGAAACCTCACTTCAGTACTTC
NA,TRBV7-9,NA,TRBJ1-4,CASSTYRVANEKLFF,TGTGCCAGCAGCACCTACAGGGTAGCTAATGAAAAACTGTTTTTT
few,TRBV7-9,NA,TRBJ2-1,CASSPGISSYNEQFF,TGTGCCAGCAGCCCAGGTATTAGCTCCTACAATGAGCAGTTCTTC